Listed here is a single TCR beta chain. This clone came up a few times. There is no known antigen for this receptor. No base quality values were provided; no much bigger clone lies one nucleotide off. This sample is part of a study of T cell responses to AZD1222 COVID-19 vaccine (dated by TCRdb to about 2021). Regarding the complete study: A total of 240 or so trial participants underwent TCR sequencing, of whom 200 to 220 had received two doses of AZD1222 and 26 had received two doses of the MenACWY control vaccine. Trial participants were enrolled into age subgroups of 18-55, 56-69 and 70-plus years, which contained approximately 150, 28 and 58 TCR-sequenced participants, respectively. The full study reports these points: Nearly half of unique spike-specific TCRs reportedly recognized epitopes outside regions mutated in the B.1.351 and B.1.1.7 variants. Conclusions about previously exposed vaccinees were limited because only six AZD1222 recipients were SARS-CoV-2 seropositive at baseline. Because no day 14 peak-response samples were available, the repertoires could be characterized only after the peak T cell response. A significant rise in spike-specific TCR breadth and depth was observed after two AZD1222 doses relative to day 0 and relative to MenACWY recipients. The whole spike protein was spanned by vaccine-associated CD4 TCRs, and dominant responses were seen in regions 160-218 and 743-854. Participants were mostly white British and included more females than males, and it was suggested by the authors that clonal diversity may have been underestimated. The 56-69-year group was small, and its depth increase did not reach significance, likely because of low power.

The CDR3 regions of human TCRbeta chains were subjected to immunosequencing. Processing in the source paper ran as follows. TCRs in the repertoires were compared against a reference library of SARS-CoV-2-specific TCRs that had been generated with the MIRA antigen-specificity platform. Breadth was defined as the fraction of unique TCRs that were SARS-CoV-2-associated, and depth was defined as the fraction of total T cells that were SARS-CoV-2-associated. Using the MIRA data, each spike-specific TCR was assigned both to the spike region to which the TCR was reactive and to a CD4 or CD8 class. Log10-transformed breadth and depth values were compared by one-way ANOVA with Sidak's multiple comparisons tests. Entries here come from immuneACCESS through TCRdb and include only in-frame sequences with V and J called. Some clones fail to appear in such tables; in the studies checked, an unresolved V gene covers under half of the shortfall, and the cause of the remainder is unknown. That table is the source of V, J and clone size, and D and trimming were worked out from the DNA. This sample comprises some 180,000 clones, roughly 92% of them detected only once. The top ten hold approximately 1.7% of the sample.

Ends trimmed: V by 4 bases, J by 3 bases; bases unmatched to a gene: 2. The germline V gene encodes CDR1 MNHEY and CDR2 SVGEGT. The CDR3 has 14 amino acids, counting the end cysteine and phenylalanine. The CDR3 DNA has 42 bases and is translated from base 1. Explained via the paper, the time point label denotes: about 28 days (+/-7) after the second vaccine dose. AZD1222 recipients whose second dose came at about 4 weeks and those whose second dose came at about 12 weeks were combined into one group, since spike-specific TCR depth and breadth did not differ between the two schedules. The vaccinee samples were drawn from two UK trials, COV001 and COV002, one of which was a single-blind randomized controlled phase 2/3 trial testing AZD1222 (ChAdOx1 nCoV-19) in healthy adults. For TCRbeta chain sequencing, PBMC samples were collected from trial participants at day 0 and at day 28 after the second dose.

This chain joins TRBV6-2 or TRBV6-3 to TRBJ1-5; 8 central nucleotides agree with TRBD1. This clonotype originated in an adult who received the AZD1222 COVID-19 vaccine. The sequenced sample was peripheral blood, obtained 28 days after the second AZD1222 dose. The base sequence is TGTGCCAGCAGTTCGACAGGGGACAATCAGCCCCAGCATTTT. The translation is CASSSTGDNQPQHF.